This entry features one T cell receptor (beta chain) sequence. A second PCR, run for roughly 7 to 12 cycles, used a sample-barcoded 5' primer plus a J-beta primer mix. TCRdb re-called the 5' RACE reads with MiXCR, one entry per CDR3 protein. The sample records over 500,000 distinct CDR3 sequences, 52% being singletons. The study isolated at least 6 million PBMCs from each sample. The data originate from a study of blood T cells in healthy people across ages. The CDR3 totals 14 residues. The germline V and J ends were trimmed by 3 bases and 2 bases, with 11 bases remaining between them. The TCR was taken from a woman over 75 in good health. This chain uses TRBV12-3 or TRBV12-4 with TRBJ2-7, with D perhaps TRBD1 (5 bases). Sequences were obtained from blood. The CDR3 DNA sequence: TGTGCCAGCAGTTTGGGGCCAGGTACCTACGAGCAGTACTTC. This encodes CASSLGPGTYEQYF.